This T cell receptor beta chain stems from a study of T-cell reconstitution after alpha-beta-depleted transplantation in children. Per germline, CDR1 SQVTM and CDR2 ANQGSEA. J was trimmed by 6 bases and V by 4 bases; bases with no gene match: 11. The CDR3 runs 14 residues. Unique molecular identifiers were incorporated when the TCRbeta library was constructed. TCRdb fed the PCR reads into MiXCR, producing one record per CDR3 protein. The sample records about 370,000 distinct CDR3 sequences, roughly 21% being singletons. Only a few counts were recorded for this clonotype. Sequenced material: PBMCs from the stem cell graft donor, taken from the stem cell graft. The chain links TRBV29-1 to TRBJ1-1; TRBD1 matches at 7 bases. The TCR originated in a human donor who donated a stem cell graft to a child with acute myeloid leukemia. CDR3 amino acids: CSVAYTGERAEAFF. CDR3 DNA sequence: TGCAGCGTTGCCTACACAGGGGAAAGGGCTGAAGCTTTCTTT. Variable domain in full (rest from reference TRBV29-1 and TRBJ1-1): SAVISQKPSRDICQRGTSLTIQCQVDSQVTMMFWYRQQPGQSLTLIATANQGSEATYESGFVIDKFPISRPNLTFSTLTVSNMSPEDSSIYLCSVAYTGERAEAFFGQGTRLTVV.